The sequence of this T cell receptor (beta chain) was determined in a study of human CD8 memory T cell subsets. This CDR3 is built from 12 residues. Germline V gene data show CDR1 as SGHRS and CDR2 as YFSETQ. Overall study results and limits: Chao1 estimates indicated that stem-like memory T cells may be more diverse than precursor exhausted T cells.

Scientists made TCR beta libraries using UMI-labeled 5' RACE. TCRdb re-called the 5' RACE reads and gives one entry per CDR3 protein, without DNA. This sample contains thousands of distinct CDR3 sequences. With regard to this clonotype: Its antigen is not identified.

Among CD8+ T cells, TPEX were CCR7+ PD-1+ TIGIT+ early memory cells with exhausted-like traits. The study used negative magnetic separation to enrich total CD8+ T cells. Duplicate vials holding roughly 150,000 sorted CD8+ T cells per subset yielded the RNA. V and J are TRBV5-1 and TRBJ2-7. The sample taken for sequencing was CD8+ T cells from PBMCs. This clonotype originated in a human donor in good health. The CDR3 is CASNKNPYEQYF.